The rows below give T cell receptor beta chains drawn from one sample of a study of T cell repertoires in cytomegalovirus infection. TCRdb processed the reads anew with MiXCR; each CDR3 protein has one entry. The sample lists approximately 400,000 distinct CDR3 sequences, approximately 30% occurring once. The sequenced sample consisted of PBMCs. These receptor sequences come from a human donor in good health (CMV status not recorded). Some clones in this sample may be carry-over from other donors' samples. Each CDR3 is given with its conserved first and last residue. D genes are given only for firm matches. Clone size is given for some rows only: seen once, a few or many times, or a class if the clone is expanded.

j_call | clone_size | v_call | d_call | cdr3_aa | cdr3_nt
TRBJ2-2 | many | TRBV7-2 | . | CASSLEPNTGELFF | TGTGCCAGCAGCTTAGAACCGAACACCGGGGAGCTGTTTTTT
TRBJ1-5 | . | TRBV6-8 | . | CARSQTSGVGQPQHF | TGTGCCCGCAGTCAAACCTCGGGGGTCGGGCAGCCCCAGCATTTT
TRBJ1-6 | many | TRBV12-3/TRBV12-4 | TRBD1 | CASSLTGGFSPLHF | TGTGCCAGCAGTTTGACAGGGGGCTTTTCACCCCTCCACTTT
TRBJ2-4 | . | TRBV6-1 | . | CASDPGPEGGLAKNIQYF | TGTGCCAGCGATCCGGGACCAGAGGGGGGGCTAGCCAAAAACATTCAGTACTTC
TRBJ1-2 | many | TRBV20-1 | . | CSARVHREGYTF | TGCAGTGCTAGAGTACACAGGGAAGGCTACACCTTC
TRBJ2-5 | . | TRBV6-2/TRBV6-3 | TRBD2 | CASSYGVGGGIQETQYF | TGTGCCAGCAGTTACGGGGTGGGCGGGGGGATTCAAGAGACCCAGTACTTC
TRBJ2-4 | many | TRBV5-5 | . | CASSPVTLAKNIQYF | TGTGCCAGCAGCCCGGTCACGCTAGCCAAAAACATTCAGTACTTC
TRBJ2-7 | . | TRBV29-1 | TRBD1 | CSVGEGTANEQYF | TGCAGCGTTGGAGAAGGGACAGCAAACGAGCAGTACTTC
TRBJ2-7 | . | TRBV30 | TRBD2 | CAWSVQRLAYQNYEQYF | TGTGCCTGGAGTGTACAAAGACTAGCGTATCAGAACTACGAGCAGTACTTC
TRBJ2-1 | . | TRBV6-2/TRBV6-3 | . | CASSKQGGINEQFF | TGTGCCAGCAGCAAACAGGGGGGGATCAATGAGCAGTTCTTC
TRBJ2-1 | . | TRBV7-6 | TRBD2 | CASSPRPTSARYNEQFF | TGTGCCAGCAGCCCCCGCCCGACTAGCGCCCGTTACAATGAGCAGTTCTTC
TRBJ1-1 | few | TRBV7-9 | . | CASSPPVVGQGTEAFF | TGTGCCAGCAGCCCACCTGTCGTGGGGCAGGGCACTGAAGCTTTCTTT
TRBJ2-1 | . | TRBV19 | . | CASRRGTYNEQFF | TGTGCCAGCCGAAGGGGAACCTACAATGAGCAGTTCTTC
TRBJ1-6 | few | TRBV11-2 | . | CASSLTLGGDRFSQNSPLHF | TGTGCCAGCAGCTTAACGTTGGGGGGAGACAGGTTCTCCCAAAATTCACCCCTCCACTTT
TRBJ1-5 | few | TRBV6-5 | . | CASSYRSPSQPQHF | TGTGCCAGCAGTTATCGCAGCCCGAGTCAGCCCCAGCATTTT
TRBJ2-2 | many | TRBV28 | TRBD1 | CASSFMGQGATGTGELFF | TGTGCCAGCAGTTTTATGGGACAGGGGGCGACCGGCACCGGGGAGCTGTTTTTT
TRBJ1-1 | . | TRBV18 | . | CASSPQGTYTEAFF | TGTGCCAGCTCACCCCAGGGTACGTACACTGAAGCTTTCTTT
TRBJ1-2 | . | TRBV7-2 | . | CASSRGGLGGYTF | TGTGCCAGCAGCCGCGGGGGGCTCGGTGGCTACACCTTC
TRBJ2-3 | few | TRBV27 | . | CASSRTGMTDTQYF | TGTGCCAGCAGTCGCACCGGGATGACAGATACGCAGTATTTT
TRBJ2-3 | many | TRBV7-3 | . | CASSFGGQIDTQYF | TGTGCCAGCAGCTTTGGAGGTCAAATAGATACGCAGTATTTT
TRBJ1-1 | . | TRBV12-3/TRBV12-4 | . | CASTIYRQGAPMNTEAFF | TGTGCCAGCACTATCTATAGGCAAGGGGCCCCTATGAACACTGAAGCTTTCTTT
TRBJ2-5 | . | TRBV29-1 | TRBD1 | CSVVGQGAMGGETQYF | TGCAGCGTTGTGGGACAGGGGGCTATGGGAGGAGAGACCCAGTACTTC
TRBJ2-5 | . | TRBV19 | TRBD1 | CASSAWTGQETQYF | TGTGCCAGTAGTGCCTGGACAGGTCAAGAGACCCAGTACTTC
TRBJ2-7 | . | TRBV29-1 | . | CSFRVGAYEQYF | TGCAGCTTCCGAGTGGGGGCCTACGAGCAGTACTTC
TRBJ1-2 | . | TRBV5-6 | . | CASSDGGYQGYTF | TGTGCCAGCAGCGACGGGGGGTATCAGGGCTACACCTTC
TRBJ2-1 | many | TRBV7-6 | . | CASSLGPRWDNEQFF | TGTGCCAGCAGCCTCGGGCCGCGGTGGGACAATGAGCAGTTCTTC
TRBJ1-5 | many | TRBV7-2 | . | CASSLGDLPNQPQHF | TGTGCCAGCAGCTTAGGAGACCTACCAAATCAGCCCCAGCATTTT
TRBJ1-1 | many | TRBV7-8 | . | CASSTLQGVNTEAFF | TGTGCCAGCAGCACCCTACAGGGCGTGAACACTGAAGCTTTCTTT
TRBJ2-3 | few | TRBV5-6 | . | CASSLGLSVSDTQYF | TGTGCCAGCAGCTTGGGACTCAGTGTCTCAGATACGCAGTATTTT
TRBJ2-7 | many | TRBV7-2 | TRBD2 | CASSTGLAGVPYEQYF | TGTGCCAGCAGCACGGGACTAGCGGGCGTCCCCTACGAGCAGTACTTC
TRBJ2-1 | few | TRBV7-6 | . | CASSSQDGNNEQFF | TGTGCCAGCAGCTCCCAGGACGGGAACAATGAGCAGTTCTTC
TRBJ2-3 | many | TRBV7-8 | . | CASSLKAGITDTQYF | TGTGCCAGCAGCTTAAAAGCTGGGATCACAGATACGCAGTATTTT
TRBJ2-5 | few | TRBV18 | TRBD2 | CASSRSGVETQYF | TGTGCCAGCTCCCGGAGCGGGGTGGAGACCCAGTACTTC
TRBJ1-1 | many | TRBV7-2 | . | CASSAWTEAFF | TGTGCCAGCTCAGCATGGACTGAAGCTTTCTTT
TRBJ1-6 | many | TRBV12-3/TRBV12-4 | . | CASSVDSTYNSPLHF | TGTGCCAGCAGTGTCGACAGTACCTATAATTCACCCCTCCACTTT
TRBJ2-1 | few | TRBV11-2 | . | CASSSKGLIYNEQFF | TGTGCCAGCAGTTCTAAGGGGCTGATCTACAATGAGCAGTTCTTC
TRBJ2-5 | few | TRBV10-2 | . | CASSDRGGETQYF | TGCGCCAGCAGTGACCGGGGTGGTGAGACCCAGTACTTC
TRBJ2-3 | . | TRBV4-1 | . | CASSQEAGMETDTQYF | TGCGCCAGCAGCCAAGAGGCGGGGATGGAAACAGATACGCAGTATTTT